Listed below are T cell receptor beta chains from one sample, sequenced in a study of T-cell reconstitution after alpha-beta-depleted transplantation in children. Each CDR3 protein is one row after TCRdb ran MiXCR on the PCR reads. The sample has 450,000 to 500,000 distinct CDR3 sequences, around an eighth seen once. Sequences were derived from PBMCs from the stem cell graft donor, sampled from the stem cell graft. The receptors were sampled from a human donor who donated a stem cell graft to a child with combined immunodeficiency. Each CDR3 is given with its conserved first and last residue. The order of the fields is J gene, clone size, CDR3 length, V gene, D gene, CDR3 protein, CDR3 DNA. D genes are given only for firm matches. Some rows mark clone size as missing; the rest say once, few, many or name a class of expanded clone.

J: TRBJ2-7
size: many
length: 13
V: TRBV29-1
D: TRBD1
CDR3: CSVEKTGAYEQYF
DNA: TGCAGCGTTGAAAAGACAGGGGCCTACGAGCAGTACTTC

J: TRBJ1-5
size: few
length: 13
V: TRBV27
D: -
CDR3: CASSPNDNQPQHF
DNA: TGTGCCAGCAGTCCAAACGACAATCAGCCCCAGCATTTT

J: TRBJ2-7
size: few
length: 17
V: TRBV12-3/TRBV12-4
D: TRBD2
CDR3: CASSFEIPGLAGGEQYF
DNA: TGTGCCAGCAGTTTCGAAATTCCGGGACTAGCGGGTGGCGAGCAGTACTTC

J: TRBJ2-3
size: many
length: 15
V: TRBV5-1
D: -
CDR3: CASSAVLGGTDTQYF
DNA: TGCGCCAGCAGCGCCGTCTTAGGGGGCACAGATACGCAGTATTTT

J: TRBJ2-7
size: -
length: 15
V: TRBV10-3
D: TRBD2
CDR3: CAISELASGTHEQYF
DNA: TGTGCCATCAGTGAGTTGGCTAGCGGGACTCACGAGCAGTACTTC

J: TRBJ2-2
size: -
length: 17
V: TRBV18
D: -
CDR3: CASSPVGIAPNTGELFF
DNA: TGTGCCAGCTCACCAGTCGGGATAGCCCCGAACACCGGGGAGCTGTTTTTT

J: TRBJ2-1
size: -
length: 16
V: TRBV5-1
D: TRBD1
CDR3: CASSPTGDLSYNEQFF
DNA: TGCGCCAGCAGCCCTACAGGGGACCTATCCTACAATGAGCAGTTCTTC

J: TRBJ2-1
size: many
length: 15
V: TRBV12-3/TRBV12-4
D: TRBD2
CDR3: CASSSVSGRAFEQFF
DNA: TGTGCCAGCAGTTCCGTGAGCGGGAGGGCGTTTGAGCAGTTCTTC

J: TRBJ2-3
size: -
length: 16
V: TRBV2
D: TRBD2
CDR3: CASIYLLAGEGDTQYF
DNA: TGTGCCAGCATTTACCTTTTGGCGGGAGAGGGAGATACGCAGTATTTT

J: TRBJ2-1
size: once
length: 12
V: TRBV3-1
D: -
CDR3: CASSPRGWEQFF
DNA: TGTGCCAGCAGCCCCCGAGGTTGGGAGCAGTTCTTC

J: TRBJ2-7
size: few
length: 14
V: TRBV6-2/TRBV6-3
D: TRBD1
CDR3: CASSTSTGGNEQYF
DNA: TGTGCCAGCAGTACCTCGACAGGGGGGAACGAGCAGTACTTC

J: TRBJ1-5
size: -
length: 14
V: TRBV12-3/TRBV12-4
D: -
CDR3: CASSLQGDNQPQHF
DNA: TGTGCCAGCAGTCTCCAAGGGGATAATCAGCCCCAGCATTTT

J: TRBJ1-1
size: -
length: 14
V: TRBV2
D: TRBD1
CDR3: CARSTGNGYTEAFF
DNA: TGTGCCAGATCGACAGGGAACGGCTACACTGAAGCTTTCTTT

J: TRBJ1-4
size: -
length: 14
V: TRBV6-1
D: TRBD1
CDR3: CASMGTGGNEKLFF
DNA: TGTGCCAGCATGGGGACAGGCGGCAATGAAAAACTGTTTTTT

J: TRBJ2-1
size: many
length: 14
V: TRBV29-1
D: -
CDR3: CSVSRAGSYNEQFF
DNA: TGCAGCGTAAGCCGGGCAGGGTCCTACAATGAGCAGTTCTTC

J: TRBJ2-3
size: few
length: 15
V: TRBV7-9
D: -
CDR3: CASSGWLASTDTQYF
DNA: TGTGCCAGCAGCGGCTGGCTAGCGAGCACAGATACGCAGTATTTT

J: TRBJ2-1
size: few
length: 17
V: TRBV7-2
D: -
CDR3: CASSSGVLARIYNEQFF
DNA: TGTGCCAGCAGCTCGGGAGTGCTAGCGAGAATATACAATGAGCAGTTCTTC

J: TRBJ2-3
size: many
length: 15
V: TRBV11-2
D: TRBD2
CDR3: CATRTGLAPGDTQYF
DNA: TGTGCCACCCGGACGGGACTAGCTCCGGGGGATACGCAGTATTTT

J: TRBJ2-1
size: many
length: 13
V: TRBV21-1
D: -
CDR3: CASRRLGHNEQFF
DNA: TGTGCCAGCCGCCGACTAGGTCACAATGAGCAGTTCTTC

J: TRBJ2-7
size: -
length: 13
V: TRBV6-5
D: -
CDR3: CASNPQGTYEQYF
DNA: TGTGCCAGCAATCCGCAAGGGACCTACGAGCAGTACTTC

J: TRBJ2-2
size: many
length: 15
V: TRBV12-3/TRBV12-4
D: TRBD1
CDR3: CASRAGTGAPGELFF
DNA: TGTGCCAGCAGGGCCGGGACAGGGGCACCTGGGGAGCTGTTTTTT

J: TRBJ2-1
size: -
length: 18
V: TRBV2
D: TRBD2
CDR3: CACSPPPSGRATYNEQFF
DNA: TGTGCCTGCAGTCCTCCGCCTAGCGGGAGGGCAACCTACAATGAGCAGTTCTTC

J: TRBJ1-1
size: few
length: 14
V: TRBV20-1
D: TRBD1
CDR3: CSAEDRGFGTEAFF
DNA: TGCAGTGCCGAGGACAGGGGGTTTGGCACTGAAGCTTTCTTT

J: TRBJ1-1
size: -
length: 16
V: TRBV7-2
D: -
CDR3: CASSLNGRTFGTEAFF
DNA: TGTGCCAGCAGCTTAAACGGGAGAACGTTTGGAACTGAAGCTTTCTTT

J: TRBJ2-3
size: few
length: 13
V: TRBV5-1
D: -
CDR3: CASAGVGADTQYF
DNA: TGCGCCAGCGCTGGGGTAGGGGCAGATACGCAGTATTTT

J: TRBJ2-7
size: many
length: 15
V: TRBV20-1
D: TRBD1
CDR3: CSARDRDRASYEQYF
DNA: TGCAGTGCTAGAGATAGGGACAGGGCCTCTTACGAGCAGTACTTC